Below, one TCR beta chain is given with its context. Its antigen is currently not known. Per-base quality was not reported, and no clone a single base away is much larger than it. Participants in the prospective study were enrolled through a virtual design, were aged roughly 18 to 100 years, and lived in roughly 25 United States geographic areas. In the prospective study, cohorts were assigned on the basis of participant-reported clinical history obtained from a screening survey and a study questionnaire. Recovered participants in ImmuneRACE Cohort 3 were defined as having two consecutive negative NP/OP PCR tests, clearance from a healthcare professional, or resolution of symptoms. In the prospective study, whole blood, serum and a nasopharyngeal or oropharyngeal swab were collected from each participant by mobile phlebotomists. Additional blood draws and questionnaires over a 2-month period could optionally be provided by prospective study participants. Before DNA extraction, blood samples from the prospective study were shipped at room temperature or frozen.

The sample belongs to a study of blood T cell repertoires in COVID-19 (TCRdb year 2020). Regarding the study in general: The collaborator samples originated in the United States, Italy and Spain and spanned the acute and convalescent phases of COVID-19. Samples were obtained from the ongoing ImmuneRACE study (first 160 participants) and from over 1,000 subjects provided by 6 global collaborators. The repertoires were released in a freely available public database meant as a resource for research on the immune response to SARS-CoV-2. The dataset comprised deeply sampled blood TCRbeta repertoires from subjects exposed to, actively infected with, or recovered from COVID-19. Where HLA class I and class II types were available, the types were taken from metadata supplied by the sample provider, not from assay-based typing. Nearly every sample came with metadata listing a de-identified subject ID, COVID-19 status, age in years and sex. The prospective study material was composed of cDNA or gDNA derived from T cells, B-cell-depleted T cells, or PBMCs.

General findings and caveats noted by the study authors: Clinical and demographic metadata were provided uncurated, with the amount varying by source and participant.

Reading from cysteine to phenylalanine, the CDR3 counts 15 amino acids. The CDR3 DNA has 45 bases and is translated from base 1. CDR1 is given as SGDLS and CDR2 as YYNGEE, both from the germline V gene. Trimming at the junction amounts to 3 bases on V and 3 bases on J, and the germline ends lie 15 bases apart. The immunoSEQ Assay, a bias-controlled multiplex PCR, was used to amplify TCRbeta CDR3 regions from genomic DNA. On the study's bioinformatics: The number of nucleated cells in each sample was estimated by amplification of reference gene primers within the assay. Sequence reads were collapsed and filtered to measure the absolute abundance of every unique TCRbeta CDR3 rearrangement. Productive Simpson clonality was computed per sample as the square root of Simpson's diversity index over productive rearrangements. In its TCRdb copy, this immuneACCESS table keeps in-frame sequences only and misses some clones. Where compared with another copy, unresolved V genes explain less than half of these, and the others have no known cause. V, J and clone size are those of that table, while D and trimming were read from the DNA. This sample lists 150,000 to 190,000 clones; 84% were detected once. Under 9.5% of the sample is in the top ten clones.

The sequence is built from TRBV9 and TRBJ1-1; TRBD1 is a possible D gene, resting on 6 matching bases. The TCR was taken from a man aged 45-60 years who had recovered from COVID-19. The sample comprised PBMCs or T cells enriched from blood (not recorded which). The encoded CDR3 is CASSDIQGSHTEAFF. The base sequence is TGTGCCAGCAGCGACATACAGGGAAGCCACACTGAAGCTTTCTTT.